This record looks at one TCR beta chain sequence and its context. The study ran its PCR with 60 Vbeta and 13 Jbeta primers. TCRdb's copy holds only in-frame clones and misses some; the assay was immunoSEQ multiplex PCR. This repertoire includes 130,000 or so clones. With V trimmed by 1 base and J by 4 bases, 1 base remained unmatched. Germline V gene lookup returns CDR1 SEHNR and CDR2 FQNEAQ (reference sequence). The CDR3 sequence is 14 residues long. This specimen comes from a study of cytomegalovirus exposure and HLA in healthy donors. The chain couples TRBV7-9 to TRBJ2-5, with TRBD2 identical over 9 bases. Input material: PBMCs. The TCR was taken from a woman in her thirties or forties in good health and CMV-seronegative. CDR3 region: CASSLGGGAETQYF. CDR3 DNA sequence: TGTGCCAGCAGCTTAGGCGGGGGGGCAGAGACCCAGTACTTC.